This TCR beta chain derives from a study of tissue T cells after allogeneic stem cell transplantation. Broader study findings: Few T cell clones were shared across patients, but motif clusters showed tissue-specific shared signatures. Alloreactivity or antigen specificity of tissue TCRs was not determined; some clones might be host cells. Only a limited share of tissue TCRs appeared in blood or spleen.

In regard to this clone: Its antigen is not identified. Mouse names are used for the genes.

Sequencing was performed with immunoSEQ multiplex PCR; in TCRdb, only in-frame clones are kept and a portion is missing. The table has about 48,000 clones, 73% seen once. Sequences were obtained from sorted cells pooled from one or two spleens. This clonotype was sampled from a pool of C57BL/6 mice in good health.

This CDR3 reads CASRMDWGPEQYF. The DNA read from the CDR3 is TGTGCCAGCAGGATGGACTGGGGTCCGGAACAGTAC. The chain couples TRBV13-3 to TRBJ2-7, with TRBD2 matching 9 bases. The observed sequence ends 1 residue before the CDR3 terminus, with the missing tail filled in from the germline J gene. V lost 5 bases to trimming and J lost 7 bases; unmatched junction nucleotides: 7. Germline CDR1 NNHDY, CDR2 SYVADS. The CDR3 sequence is 13 residues long.